This TCR beta chain was recovered during a study of cytomegalovirus exposure and HLA in healthy donors (dated by TCRdb to the late 2010s). Regarding the study in general: According to an earlier analysis of a few hundred of the donors, about 179 million T cells yielded some 120 million unique TCR beta sequences and approximately 280 Gb of sequence data. An early release covering about 600 HLA-typed donors comprised about 300 gigabases of sequencing data and tens of millions of unique TCR sequences. The genetic ancestry cluster associated with self-reported Caucasian donors included over 80% of the roughly 400 genotyped donors. The study aimed to test whether signatures of past pathogen exposure could be identified by cataloging public T cell receptors. The T cell repertoires of 666 subjects were profiled by immunosequencing and related to cytomegalovirus serostatus. In addition to the first cohort of roughly 670 subjects, a separate validation cohort of 120 different subjects was used. To predict cytomegalovirus infection status, the study brought together high-throughput TCR immunosequencing, statistical association of individual TCRs with disease status, and machine learning. A later analysis re-examined previously published TCR beta repertoires from roughly 650 donors and added high-resolution HLA genotyping to investigate patterns of TCR occurrence. Rather than using new phenotypic data, the later analysis identified candidate immune exposures from TCR beta sequences and from how often those sequences occurred across donors. An earlier analysis of around 640 of the donors used high-throughput TCR beta sequencing to judge whether each TCR beta V gene segment behaved as functional or pseudogenic. Alongside the repertoire data, information on donor age, sex, ethnicity and CMV serostatus was compiled. In a later genetic analysis, genome-wide SNP genotypes for about three fifths of the 666 donors were used, and that subset was treated as a discovery cohort. All discovery cohort repertoires had been generated using a single sequencing platform. HLA typing included class I and class II loci at four-digit resolution. Typing coverage varied by locus: roughly 629-640 donors for A, B, C, DRB1 and DQB1; approximately 560 for DQA1; 606 for DPA1; approximately 470 for DPB1. A handful of DR-DQ haplotypes were handled as single units for association and clustering because linkage in the cohort was strong. On average, roughly 200,000 unique TCR beta nucleotide sequences were sequenced per donor among some 420 genotyped donors of the cohort, with roughly 18% of those sequences being non-productive. Overall study outcomes, separate from this receptor: An association between a missense DCLRE1C variant and V-gene and J-gene trimming of TCR beta chains was found in a later genetic analysis and replicated in an independent cohort. The authors suggested that the approach could potentially be generalized to other disease states and immunological phenotypes. Some IMGT-functional V segments, including TRBV6-2 and TRBV6-3, could not be told apart with the 87-base-pair reads, so those segments were excluded. Correlated functional status among segregating V segments might be attributable to linkage disequilibrium, but an unknown experimental factor could not be ruled out. In a later analysis, the rate of TCR association differed among HLA loci, with DRB1 alleles having the most associated TCRs and HLA-C alleles having the fewest. Because HLA typing was missing for some donors at each locus, association tests included only the typed subset. Most TCR sequences were seen in very few donors, while some public TCRs were found in many individuals. The sequencing pipeline was judged likely to have produced a cluster of highly shared sequence variants as a technical artifact. Only TCR beta chains were sequenced in this cohort, and the absence of alpha or paired-chain data limited detectable features. Most CMV-associated TCR beta chains appeared to be HLA-restricted in a later analysis, and the HLA associations seemed to be driven largely by CMV exposure. In a later analysis, HLA-associated TCR beta chains showed more clonal expansion and lower generation probabilities than non-associated chains that were equally common. In a later genetic analysis, fewer N-insertions in productive TCRs were reported among donors in an Asian-associated ancestry cluster than the roughly 640-donor mean. In an earlier analysis of some 540 of the donors, most TCR beta V segments appeared in productive rearrangements about 87% or about 30% of the time, broadly matching IMGT annotations. In a later analysis, several top co-occurrence clusters were reported to appear linked to parvovirus B19, influenza, CMV and Epstein-Barr virus. Specific HLA alleles were associated with over 15,000 TCR beta sequences at a false discovery rate of 0.05 in a later analysis. The earlier analysis of some 560 of the donors excluded approximately 17 rarely observed V segments, including chromosome 9 orphons, because counts were too low. A few of the identified cytomegalovirus-associated TCR beta chains were confirmed in vitro to be specific for cytomegalovirus antigens. The study gave a list of more than 150 TCR beta chains associated with cytomegalovirus. A further reported finding was that TCR beta sequences accurately predicted the HLA-A and HLA-B alleles for most subjects in the first cohort. Sequencing depth was assumed to be roughly uniform across donors in the presence/absence analyses, though that assumption may not hold. When HLA alleles, especially DR and DQ, strongly co-occurred, TCR associations were difficult to assign to individual alleles. For the cohort, immune exposure information was limited to CMV serostatus. Cytomegalovirus status was reported to be diagnosed by the classifier with high specificity and sensitivity in both the original and validation cohorts.

Taken from the germline V gene (reference sequence), the CDR1 and CDR2 loops are SGHNT and YYREEE. The CDR3 measures 12 amino acids from cysteine to phenylalanine. The read is trimmed to its CDR3 DNA, 36 bases read in frame from base 1. Cut back by 4 bases and 10 bases, the V and J ends lie 12 bases apart. Libraries were made using the immunoSEQ multiplex PCR assay. For the multiplex PCR, a mixture combining 60 forward primers for TCR Vbeta segments and 13 reverse primers for TCR Jbeta segments was used. The CDR3 region of rearranged TCR beta genes was amplified from genomic DNA with a multiplex PCR assay. The amplified TCR beta libraries were sequenced on the Illumina HiSeq System as 87-base-pair reads. In the original analysis: Across the 670 or so repertoires, a later analysis counted 80 million or so unique TCR beta chains, around 10 million of which were shared by at least two donors. To remove PCR and sequencing errors, raw reads were error-corrected and collapsed into unique sequences using a nearest-neighbor algorithm that merged closely related sequences. V, D and J gene segments were assigned by aligning CDR3 sequences to IMGT reference sequences. For a sequence to be retained, a match of at least six nucleotides to both a V gene segment and a J gene segment was required. Rearrangements were called productive when the CDR3 lacked stop codons and stayed in frame with V and J; all others were non-productive. Following IMGT convention, CDR3 was defined as the stretch from the second conserved V-encoded cysteine up to the conserved J-encoded phenylalanine. The earlier analysis of around 640 of the donors excluded sequences that lacked an unambiguous match to a single V gene segment. In an earlier analysis of several hundred of the donors, a V segment was called functional when productive rearrangements were above 56.7%, and segregating when the standard deviation between donors exceeded 5%. A statistical classification framework was built to diagnose cytomegalovirus status from the catalog of TCR beta chain sequences. In a later analysis, V and J genes were assigned by comparing TCR nucleotide sequences against IMGT/GENE-DB human TR gene sequences. A later analysis assigned CDR3 sequences and most-parsimonious VDJ recombination scenarios with the TCRdist pipeline. In a later analysis, every TCR beta chain was defined by the combination of its CDR3 amino acid sequence and its V-gene family, and reads without a unique V-gene family were dropped. In a later analysis, 450 to 600 highly shared, low-generation-probability nucleotide sequences were removed to address suspected cross-contamination and a sequencing artifact. For each public chain, a later analysis derived a clonal expansion index from normalized ranks of inferred template counts within each repertoire. Generation probabilities in a later analysis came from a VDJ recombination model fitted to out-of-frame rearrangements, and those results were checked against IGoR. Hypergeometric tests were used in a later analysis to score TCR-TCR, TCR-HLA and TCR-CMV co-occurrence, with a repertoire-size bias correction applied to the TCR pairs. To estimate false discovery rates, a later analysis permuted the HLA or CMV assignments 20 times. In a later analysis, co-occurring TCRs were grouped with DBSCAN, and TCRdist sequence similarity was added when clustering was performed within HLA-allele-positive subsets. Co-occurrence clustering excluded repertoires with fewer than 30,000 or more than 120,000 public chains, plus five with anomalous nucleotide sharing. Imported from immuneACCESS, the table was reduced by TCRdb to in-frame sequences with V and J called. These copies leave out some clones; in studies compared against another copy, an unresolved V gene accounts for under half, and the cause of the remainder is not known. D and trimming come from the DNA, and the V and J calls and clone size come from that table. Recorded for this sample are around 140,000 clones; about 80% of them occurred a single time. Approximately 1.5% of the sample lies in the top ten.

This clone was picked up one time. The antigen it recognizes is unknown. No much larger clonotype is one base removed from it; base qualities were not supplied. The cohort consisted of hundreds of healthy bone marrow donors. All cohort members were sampled while nominally healthy, although unrecorded immune exposures were likely present. The donor tested CMV seropositive, placing the donor among the 250 to 350 seropositive members of the cohort. Each donor provided a peripheral blood sample, and peripheral blood mononuclear cells were used for TCR beta sequencing. The Qiagen DNeasy Blood Extraction Kit was used to extract genomic DNA from the blood cell samples.

The chain uses TRBV5-4 and TRBJ2-1, and TRBD2 may be the D gene, going by 6 matching bases. Sequencing was carried out using PBMCs. The sequence was collected from a man younger than 45 in good health and CMV-seropositive. The nucleotide sequence is given as TGTGCCAGCAGCCAGGGACTTGCGGAGCAGTTCTTC. This is translated as CASSQGLAEQFF.